Listed below are T cell receptor beta chains from one sample, sequenced in a study of blood T cell repertoires in COVID-19. The assay was immunoSEQ multiplex PCR, and TCRdb's table has in-frame clones only and misses some. This table holds some 90,000 clones, around four fifths found once. The sequenced sample was peripheral blood. The receptor set was obtained from a human donor in a cohort sampled during active COVID-19. CDR3s include the opening cysteine and the closing phenylalanine or tryptophan. The D gene is left open where the match is weak. Only part of the rows carry a size: once, few, many, or a class if the clone is expanded.

cdr3_nt cdr3_aa clone_size j_call v_call d_call
TGTGCCAGCAGCTTAGCCGATTCACCCCTCCACTTT CASSLADSPLHF . TRBJ1-6 TRBV7-9 .
TGTGCCAGCTCACCGGGACTAGCGGACTCCTACGAGCAGTACTTC CASSPGLADSYEQYF few TRBJ2-7 TRBV18 TRBD2
TGTGCCACCAGTGGGATTGGGACAGGGGGAGCCACTGGGGCCAACGTCCTGACTTTC CATSGIGTGGATGANVLTF . TRBJ2-6 TRBV24-1 TRBD1
TGCGCCAGCAGCGTTACAGGGGTGGATCAGCCCCAGCATTTT CASSVTGVDQPQHF . TRBJ1-5 TRBV5-1 TRBD1
TGTGCCAGCAGCGTAGCGGGACAGGGGGTTGGCTACACCTTC CASSVAGQGVGYTF . TRBJ1-2 TRBV9 TRBD1
TGTGCCACCAGTGATTTGGGTTCCGGGACAGGGAGTTTAGCTTTCTTT CATSDLGSGTGSLAFF . TRBJ1-1 TRBV24-1 TRBD1
TGTGCCAGCAGACGATACCGGGACAGGGGTGGGGAGACCCAGTACTTC CASRRYRDRGGETQYF few TRBJ2-5 TRBV2 TRBD1
TGTGCCAGCAGCTCCGGGACAAGGCAGTTCTTC CASSSGTRQFF . TRBJ2-1 TRBV2 .
TGTGCCAGCAGTGCTGACAGGGGACGAGGCACCGGGGAGCTGTTTTTT CASSADRGRGTGELFF . TRBJ2-2 TRBV6-1 TRBD1
TGCGCCAGCAGCCTCGTGACCGGGGAGGCAGATACGCAGTATTTT CASSLVTGEADTQYF . TRBJ2-3 TRBV4-1 .
TGTGCCAGCAGCTTTAGGGGGACAGGGGGGATGAACACTGAAGCTTTCTTT CASSFRGTGGMNTEAFF . TRBJ1-1 TRBV5-8 TRBD1
TGTGCCAGTAGTGAAACCCGACGGGGGAACACTGAAGCTTTCTTT CASSETRRGNTEAFF few TRBJ1-1 TRBV19 .
TGTGCCAGCAGCTTGCGACAGGGGTCTGGAACCTACGAGCAGTACTTC CASSLRQGSGTYEQYF few TRBJ2-7 TRBV5-4 TRBD1
TGTGCCAGCAGCGCGGACAGGAGCAAAAACATTCAGTACTTC CASSADRSKNIQYF . TRBJ2-4 TRBV7-2 TRBD1
TGTGCCAGCAGCCAAGGGGGCGGGGTTATTACAGATACGCAGTATTTT CASSQGGGVITDTQYF . TRBJ2-3 TRBV4-2 .
TGTGCCAGCAGCTTTGGGACAGGGGGCTTAGGTGAGCAGTTCTTC CASSFGTGGLGEQFF . TRBJ2-1 TRBV5-4 TRBD1
TGTGCCAGCAGCTTAGAGGGGGCCCGGGAGCAGTACTTC CASSLEGAREQYF . TRBJ2-7 TRBV7-6 TRBD1
TGCGCCAGCAGCGACAAGGAGGGGGGACTAGCGGGAGTCAATGAGCAGTTCTTC CASSDKEGGLAGVNEQFF many TRBJ2-1 TRBV5-1 TRBD2
TGTGCCAGCAGCGTTAGCGGGGTCACAGATACGCAGTATTTT CASSVSGVTDTQYF . TRBJ2-3 TRBV13 TRBD2
TGTGCCAGCAGCTTAAGCGGGGGGAAAGAGACCCAGTACTTC CASSLSGGKETQYF once TRBJ2-5 TRBV7-2 TRBD2
TGCGCCAGCAGCTTGGCCCTAGGGAGTGGGTCCTACGAGCAGTACTTC CASSLALGSGSYEQYF . TRBJ2-7 TRBV5-1 .
TGTGCCAGCCGCCGGGACAGGGACACTGAAGCTTTCTTT CASRRDRDTEAFF . TRBJ1-1 TRBV5-6 TRBD1
TGTGCCAGCAGCAGAGGACTAGCGGGGAACTACGAGCAGTACTTC CASSRGLAGNYEQYF . TRBJ2-7 TRBV7-3 TRBD2
TGTGCCAGCAGTCTACAGGGGCCCTTCGGCTACACCTTC CASSLQGPFGYTF . TRBJ1-2 TRBV5-6 TRBD1
TGCGCCAGCAGCCAAGAACCGCCAGGATTCACAGATACGCAGTATTTT CASSQEPPGFTDTQYF . TRBJ2-3 TRBV4-3 .
TGTGCCAGCAGCTCAACAGGGGGAGGTTACACAGATACGCAGTATTTT CASSSTGGGYTDTQYF . TRBJ2-3 TRBV5-4 TRBD1
TGTGCCAGCAGTGGAATAGCGGGCCAAGAGACCCAGTACTTC CASSGIAGQETQYF . TRBJ2-5 TRBV2 TRBD2
TGCGGCGTTGGAACAGGGGGAAACACCATATATTTT CGVGTGGNTIYF . TRBJ1-3 TRBV29-1 .
TGTGCCAGCTCACCACTGGACAGGGGAGCTTCACCCCTCCACTTT CASSPLDRGASPLHF once TRBJ1-6 TRBV18 TRBD1
TGCGCCAGCACAGCGGACGGAAACACCATATATTTT CASTADGNTIYF few TRBJ1-3 TRBV5-1 .
TGTGCCAGCAGTTCGAATCAGCCCCAGCATTTT CASSSNQPQHF . TRBJ1-5 TRBV6-6 .
TGCGCCAGCAGTGCTGGGACAGGGGAGAATCAGCCCCAGCATTTT CASSAGTGENQPQHF . TRBJ1-5 TRBV10-1 TRBD1
TGTGCCAGCAGCGACGGGTTACAGGGTCCCTACAATGAGCAGTTCTTC CASSDGLQGPYNEQFF . TRBJ2-1 TRBV3-1/TRBV3-2 .
TGTGCCAGCAGCCAAGGGGAGGGGTTCAGCTATGGCTACACCTTC CASSQGEGFSYGYTF . TRBJ1-2 TRBV3-1/TRBV3-2 .
TGTGCCACCAGCCCAGAGGGGACAGGGAATCGAGAGACCCAGTACTTC CATSPEGTGNRETQYF . TRBJ2-5 TRBV15 TRBD1